The table lists the clone carrying this T cell receptor beta chain with a few counts. The length of the CDR3 is 14 residues. Trimming shortened V by 1 base and J by 3 bases, and 9 bases separated the two germline ends. Germline V gene data show CDR1 as MGHRA and CDR2 as YSYEKL. This sample is part of a study of T cell repertoires in cytomegalovirus infection. Whole-study context: Public TCR beta signatures were indicative of both CMV infection and a matching HLA type.

TCRdb reanalysed the reads using MiXCR and keeps one entry per CDR3 protein. The repertoire holds some 230,000 distinct CDR3 sequences, with over 20% as singletons. This sequence joins TRBV4-1 and TRBJ1-1; D is uncertain. Sequencing used CD8+ T cells from PBMCs. The sequence was obtained from a human donor in good health (CMV status not recorded). Some clones in this sample may be carry-over from other donors' samples. CDR3 loop: CASSQGRLDTEAFF. CDR3 nucleotides: TGCGCCAGCAGCCAAGGACGGCTGGACACTGAAGCTTTCTTT.